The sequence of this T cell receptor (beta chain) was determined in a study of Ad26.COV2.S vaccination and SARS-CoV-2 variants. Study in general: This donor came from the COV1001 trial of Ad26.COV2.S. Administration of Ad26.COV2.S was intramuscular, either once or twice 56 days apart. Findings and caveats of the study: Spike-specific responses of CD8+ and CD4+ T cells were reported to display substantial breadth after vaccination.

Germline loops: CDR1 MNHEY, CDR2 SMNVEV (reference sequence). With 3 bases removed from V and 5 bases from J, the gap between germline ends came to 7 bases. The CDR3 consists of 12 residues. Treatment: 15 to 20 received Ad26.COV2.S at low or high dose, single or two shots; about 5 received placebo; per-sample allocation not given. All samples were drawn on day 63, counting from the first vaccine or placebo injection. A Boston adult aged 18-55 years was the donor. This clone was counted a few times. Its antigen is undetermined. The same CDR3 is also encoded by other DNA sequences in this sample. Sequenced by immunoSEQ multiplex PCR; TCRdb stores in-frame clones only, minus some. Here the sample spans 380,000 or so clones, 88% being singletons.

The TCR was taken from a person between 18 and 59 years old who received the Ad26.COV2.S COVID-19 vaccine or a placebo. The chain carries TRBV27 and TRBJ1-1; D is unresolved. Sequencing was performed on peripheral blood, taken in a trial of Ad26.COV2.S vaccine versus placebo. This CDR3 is CASSFLGTEAFF. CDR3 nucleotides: TGTGCCAGCAGTTTTCTGGGGACTGAAGCTTTCTTT.